The 17 T cell receptor beta chains reported below all come from one sample, sequenced in a study of blood T cell repertoires in COVID-19. TCRdb's copy holds only in-frame clones and misses some; the assay was immunoSEQ multiplex PCR. This table holds tens of thousands of clones, over 75% found once. The sequencing sample was made of peripheral blood. Source of these receptors: a woman older than 75 with COVID-19, enrolled during active disease.

The chain links TRBV13 to TRBJ2-1; 8 positions match TRBD2. The CDR3 consists of 13 residues. Germline assignment: CDR1 PRHDT and CDR2 FYEKMQ (reference sequence). The V segment lost 2 bases and the J segment 9 bases; nucleotides outside the gene matches: 3. In DNA, the CDR3 is TGTGCCAGCAGCTTACGCCGGGGGGGTGAGCAGTTCTTC. It encodes CASSLRRGGEQFF.

The sample holds a few counts of this clone. Germline and junction disagree at one end, which may indicate a read error. This chain links TRBV3-1 (or the pseudogene TRBV3-2) with TRBJ2-2, with a weak D call TRBD1 (6 bases). The CDR3 contains 16 residues. Germline-derived CDR1 and CDR2 are LGHDT and YNNKEL (reference sequence). In DNA, the CDR3 is TGTGCCAGCAACCAAGGGGGAGACGCGAACACCGGGGAGCTGTTTTTT. This encodes CASNQGGDANTGELFF.

In its sample, this clone was seen once. The V gene is TRBV28, the J gene TRBJ2-5; D possibly corresponds to TRBD1 (6 bases). V lost 5 bases and J lost 4, with 14 bases in between. The CDR3 is 14 residues long. In germline, CDR1 is MDHEN, CDR2 SYDVKM. The CDR3 region has the DNA TGTGCCAGCAGTCCCACCGGGACAAGAGAGACCCAGTACTTC. Its protein is CASSPTGTRETQYF.

The chain is built from TRBV3-1 (or the pseudogene TRBV3-2) and TRBJ2-5; D perhaps matches TRBD2 (6 bases). This CDR3 region has 15 residues. V lost 0 bases and J lost 10, with 18 bases in between. Germline loops: CDR1 LGHDT, CDR2 YNNKEL (reference sequence). CDR3 bases: TGTGCCAGCAGCCAAGATCGGCGGGATCGACGCGGCCAGTACTTC. It yields the protein CASSQDRRDRRGQYF.

V usage is TRBV6-1 and J usage is TRBJ2-7, with TRBD2 matching over 8 bases. Germline V gene lookup returns CDR1 MNHNS and CDR2 SASEGT. The CDR3 runs 15 residues. With 1 base clipped from V and 0 bases from J, the junction kept 2 bases outside the gene matches. DNA for the CDR3: TGTGCCAGCAGTGAAGTTAGCGGGGCCTCCTACGAGCAGTACTTC. It yields the protein CASSEVSGASYEQYF.

The chain uses TRBV7-8 and TRBJ2-3; 8 nucleotides agree with TRBD2. The germline V gene has CDR1 SGHVS and CDR2 FQNEAQ. This CDR3 spans 18 amino acids. Trimming cost V 1 base and J 2 bases; bases outside gene matches: 11. CDR3 bases: TGTGCCAGCAGCTTAGTGCGGCGTAAGGGACTAGACACAGATACGCAGTATTTT. Translation gives CASSLVRRKGLDTDTQYF. Supplemented by reference TRBV7-8 and TRBJ2-3, the full variable domain reads GAGVSQSPRYKVAKRGQDVALRCDPISGHVSLFWYQQALGQGPEFLTYFQNEAQLDKSGLPSDRFFAERPEGSVSTLKIQRTQQEDSAVYLCASSLVRRKGLDTDTQYFGPGTRLTVL.

The rearrangement links TRBV7-9 to TRBJ2-3; tentative D call: TRBD2 (5 bases). CDR3 length: 14 residues. V shed 3 bases and J shed 0 bases, with 7 bases lying between them. Per the germline V gene, CDR1 is SEHNR and CDR2 is FQNEAQ (reference sequence). The CDR3 nucleotides are TGTGCCAGCAGCTTTGGCGGGAGCACAGATACGCAGTATTTT. This codes for CASSFGGSTDTQYF.

The chain uses TRBV9 and TRBJ2-1, with a weak D call TRBD2 (6 bases). Trimming took off 4 bases at V and 3 bases at J, with 14 bases between the two ends. The CDR3 is 15 residues long. Per germline, CDR1 SGDLS and CDR2 YYNGEE. The CDR3 reads CASSLLWEDYNEQFF. CDR3 nucleotide sequence: TGTGCCAGCAGCCTCCTATGGGAGGACTACAATGAGCAGTTCTTC.

This clone rates as medium-sized. V gene TRBV7-3 combines with J gene TRBJ2-2; D call uncertain. The V gene lost 5 bases and the J gene lost 6 bases, with 13 bases spanning the gap. CDR1 is SGHTA and CDR2 is FQGTGA in the germline V gene. The CDR3 length is 14 residues. CDR3 bases: TGTGCCAGCAGCCAAAACACCGCCGCCGGGGAGCTGTTTTTT. Its protein product is CASSQNTAAGELFF.

V and J are TRBV19 and TRBJ1-5, with 8 bases aligning to TRBD1. Germline CDR1 reads LNHDA; CDR2 reads SQIVND (reference sequence). V lost 3 bases, J lost 2 bases, and 9 bases stayed unmatched. CDR3 length: 17 amino acids. CDR3 region: CASSIPQGAMGNQPQHF. CDR3 bases: TGTGCCAGTAGTATCCCTCAGGGGGCAATGGGCAATCAGCCCCAGCATTTT.

This chain uses TRBV30 with TRBJ1-6, with D unclear. This CDR3 region has 11 residues. Germline loops: CDR1 GTSNPN, CDR2 SVGIG (reference sequence). V gave up 1 base and J gave up 11 bases, with 6 bases separating them. CDR3 DNA: TGTGCCTGGAGTGACGAGACACCCCTCCACTTT. Translation gives CAWSDETPLHF.

The J gene is TRBJ2-3, the V gene TRBV6-1, with 13 nucleotides matching TRBD2. The V segment lost 4 bases and the J segment 0 bases; nucleotides outside the gene matches: 4. Germline CDR1 MNHNS, CDR2 SASEGT. This CDR3 region has 17 residues. The CDR3 sequence is CASSVSLAGGSTDTQYF. DNA for the CDR3: TGTGCCAGCAGTGTTTCACTAGCGGGAGGGAGCACAGATACGCAGTATTTT.

V and J are TRBV11-3 and TRBJ2-5; the match to TRBD1 covers 7 bases. Trimming removed 3 bases from V and 1 base from J; junction bases left unmatched: 2. CDR1 is SGHNT, CDR2 YENEEA, per germline. This CDR3 comprises 14 residues. The CDR3 is CASSLGTAQETQYF. CDR3 coding DNA: TGTGCCAGCAGCTTGGGGACAGCCCAAGAGACCCAGTACTTC.

This clone was seen only a few times. This sequence joins TRBV11-2 and TRBJ2-1; 9 bases fit TRBD2. Germline loops: CDR1 SGHAT, CDR2 FQNNGV. J lost 4 bases, V lost 1 base, and 8 bases had no gene match. There are 17 residues in the CDR3. The DNA of the CDR3 is TGTGCCAGCAGCTTAGGGAGGAGCGGGAGGATTTACAATGAGCAGTTCTTC. Its protein is CASSLGRSGRIYNEQFF.

This clone appeared once. The chain uses TRBV7-2 and TRBJ2-7, with 14 bases matching TRBD2. CDR1 SGHTA and CDR2 FQGNSA come from the germline V gene. Unmatched junction bases numbered 1, after V lost 4 bases and J lost 2 bases. The CDR3 totals 15 residues. The DNA for the CDR3 is TGTGCCAGCAGCTCGGGACTAGCGGGAGCCTACGAGCAGTACTTC. Translating it yields CASSSGLAGAYEQYF.

This chain joins TRBV5-8 and TRBJ1-1, with a weak D call TRBD1 (6 bases). The CDR3 runs 17 residues. Germline CDR1 is SGHTS and CDR2 is YDEGEE. The V end lost 2 bases, the J end lost 0 bases, and 17 bases lay between the germline ends. The CDR3 loop is CASSFYTGHFMNTEAFF. DNA of the CDR3: TGTGCCAGCAGCTTTTACACGGGACACTTCATGAACACTGAAGCTTTCTTT.

The chain is built from TRBV9 and TRBJ2-1; perhaps TRBD2 as D (5 bases). CDR3 length equals 15 residues. Germline loops: CDR1 SGDLS, CDR2 YYNGEE. The V end lost 4 bases, the J end lost 0 bases, and 11 bases lay between the germline ends. The CDR3 sequence: CASSPYGDSYNEQFF. The CDR3 DNA reads TGTGCCAGCAGCCCTTACGGGGACTCCTACAATGAGCAGTTCTTC.